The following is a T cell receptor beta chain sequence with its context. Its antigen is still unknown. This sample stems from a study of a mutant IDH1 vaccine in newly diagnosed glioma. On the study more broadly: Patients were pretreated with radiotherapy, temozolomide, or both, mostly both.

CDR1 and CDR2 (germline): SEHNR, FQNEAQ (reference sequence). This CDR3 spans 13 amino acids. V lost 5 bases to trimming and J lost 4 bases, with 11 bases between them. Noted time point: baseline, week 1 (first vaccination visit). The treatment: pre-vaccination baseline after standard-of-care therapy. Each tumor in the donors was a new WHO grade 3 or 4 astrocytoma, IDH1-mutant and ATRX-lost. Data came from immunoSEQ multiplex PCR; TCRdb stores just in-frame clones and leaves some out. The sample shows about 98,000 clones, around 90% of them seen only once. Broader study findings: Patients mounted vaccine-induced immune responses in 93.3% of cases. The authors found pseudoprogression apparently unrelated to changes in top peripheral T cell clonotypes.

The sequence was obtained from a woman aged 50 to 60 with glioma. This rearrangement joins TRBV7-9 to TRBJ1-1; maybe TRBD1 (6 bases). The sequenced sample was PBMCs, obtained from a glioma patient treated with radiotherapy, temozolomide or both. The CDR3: CASSPGVTTEAFF. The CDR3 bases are TGTGCCAGCAGCCCAGGGGTTACCACTGAAGCTTTCTTT.